Included here is one T cell receptor (beta chain) sequence, with context. Its recognized antigen is unknown. No qualities accompany the bases; no much larger clone lies one base away. The data were obtained in a study of T cell changes during pregnancy in multiple sclerosis (dated by TCRdb to about 2019). Context from the whole study: Changes in the T cell repertoire over the course of pregnancy were examined in this study in women with multiple sclerosis.

The library was obtained by the immunoSEQ multiplex PCR assay. The source is immuneACCESS, and TCRdb retained only in-frame sequences with V and J called. Part of the clones is not carried over; for the studies checked, unresolved V genes explain less than half of this, and the remainder is unexplained. The sample yields approximately 30,000 clones; about 89% were counted once. Of the sample, 0.45% to 0.7% is held by the ten largest clones. Taken from cysteine to phenylalanine, the CDR3 has 13 residues. The DNA shown is the 39-base CDR3, in frame from base 1. Looking up the germline V gene yields CDR1 MDHEN and CDR2 SYDVKM. V is pared back by 7 bases and J by 7 bases, with 14 bases lying between the germline termini.

This sequence originates from a female donor in good health, enrolled as a control in a pregnancy study. The source material was CD4+ T cells from peripheral blood mononuclear cells, sampled in the first trimester of pregnancy. The chain uses TRBV28 and TRBJ1-5; perhaps TRBD1 is the D gene, with 5 bases matching. The CDR3 region: CASKRGGAQPQHF. The DNA reads as follows: TGTGCCAGCAAAAGAGGAGGGGCCCAGCCCCAGCATTTT.